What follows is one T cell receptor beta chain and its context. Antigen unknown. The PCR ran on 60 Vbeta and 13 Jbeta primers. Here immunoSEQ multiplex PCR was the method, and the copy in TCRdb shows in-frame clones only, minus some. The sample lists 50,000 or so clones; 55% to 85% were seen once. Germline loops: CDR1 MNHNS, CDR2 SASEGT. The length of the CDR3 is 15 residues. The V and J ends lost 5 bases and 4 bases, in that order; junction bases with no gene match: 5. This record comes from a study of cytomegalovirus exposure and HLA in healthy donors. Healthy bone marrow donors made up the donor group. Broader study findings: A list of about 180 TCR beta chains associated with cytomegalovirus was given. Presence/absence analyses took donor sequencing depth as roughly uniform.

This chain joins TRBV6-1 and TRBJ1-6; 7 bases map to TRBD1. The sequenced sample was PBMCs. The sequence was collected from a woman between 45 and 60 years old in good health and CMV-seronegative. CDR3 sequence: CASSFQGQYNSPLHF. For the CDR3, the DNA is TGTGCCAGCAGTTTCCAGGGACAGTATAATTCACCCCTCCACTTT.